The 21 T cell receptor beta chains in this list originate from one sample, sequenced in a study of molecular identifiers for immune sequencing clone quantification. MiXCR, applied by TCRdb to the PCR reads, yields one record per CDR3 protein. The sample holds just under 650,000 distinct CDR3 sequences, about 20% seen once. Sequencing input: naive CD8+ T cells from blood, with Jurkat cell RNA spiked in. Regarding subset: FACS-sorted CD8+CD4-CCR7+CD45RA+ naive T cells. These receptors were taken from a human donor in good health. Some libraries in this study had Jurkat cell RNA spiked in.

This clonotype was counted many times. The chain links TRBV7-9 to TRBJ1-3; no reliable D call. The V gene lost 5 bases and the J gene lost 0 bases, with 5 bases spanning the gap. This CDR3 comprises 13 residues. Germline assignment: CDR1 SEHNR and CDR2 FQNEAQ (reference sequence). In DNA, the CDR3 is TGTGCCAGCAGCCAGAACTCTGGAAACACCATATATTTT. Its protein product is CASSQNSGNTIYF. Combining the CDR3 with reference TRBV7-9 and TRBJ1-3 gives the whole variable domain DTGVSQNPRHKITKRGQNVTFRCDPISEHNRLYWYRQTLGQGPEFLTYFQNEAQLEKSRLLSDRFSAERPKGSFSTLEIQRTEQGDSAMYLCASSQNSGNTIYFGEGSWLTVV.

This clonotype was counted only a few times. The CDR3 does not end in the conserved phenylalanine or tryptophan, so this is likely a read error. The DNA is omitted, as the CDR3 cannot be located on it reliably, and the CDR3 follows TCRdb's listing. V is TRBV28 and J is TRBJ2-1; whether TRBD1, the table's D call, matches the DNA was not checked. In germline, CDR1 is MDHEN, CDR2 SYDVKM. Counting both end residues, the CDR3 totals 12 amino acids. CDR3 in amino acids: CASRGDSRDFFY.

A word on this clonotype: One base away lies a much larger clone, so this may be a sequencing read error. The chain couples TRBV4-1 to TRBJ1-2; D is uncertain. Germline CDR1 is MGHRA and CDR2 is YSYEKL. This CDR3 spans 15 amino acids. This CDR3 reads CASSQEGQPHYGHTF. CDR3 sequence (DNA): TGCGCCAGCAGCCAAGAAGGTCAGCCCCACTATGGCCACACCTTC.

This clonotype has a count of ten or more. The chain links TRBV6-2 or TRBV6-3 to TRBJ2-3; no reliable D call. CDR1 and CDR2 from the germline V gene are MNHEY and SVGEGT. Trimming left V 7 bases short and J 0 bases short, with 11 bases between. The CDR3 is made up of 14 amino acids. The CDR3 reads CASNPIGSTDTQYF. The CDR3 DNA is TGTGCCAGCAACCCTATTGGGAGCACAGATACGCAGTATTTT.

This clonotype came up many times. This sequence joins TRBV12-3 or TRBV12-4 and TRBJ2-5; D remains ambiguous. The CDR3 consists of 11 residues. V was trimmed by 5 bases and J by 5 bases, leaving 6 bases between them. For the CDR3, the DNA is TGTGCCAGCAGTCCTGACGAGACCCAGTACTTC. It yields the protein CASSPDETQYF.

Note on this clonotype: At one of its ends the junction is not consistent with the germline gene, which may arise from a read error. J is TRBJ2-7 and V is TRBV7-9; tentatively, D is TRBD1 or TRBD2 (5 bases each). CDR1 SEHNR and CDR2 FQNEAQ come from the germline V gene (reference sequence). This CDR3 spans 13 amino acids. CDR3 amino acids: CAGSPPGRYEQYF. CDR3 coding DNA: TGTGCCGGCAGCCCCCCGGGACGCTACGAGCAGTACTTC.

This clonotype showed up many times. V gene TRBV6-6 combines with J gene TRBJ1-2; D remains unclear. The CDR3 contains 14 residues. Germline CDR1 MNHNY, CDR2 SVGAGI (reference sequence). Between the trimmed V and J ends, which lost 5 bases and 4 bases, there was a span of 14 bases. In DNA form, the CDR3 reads TGTGCCAGCAGTGACCCGACTCGTAGCTATGGCTACACCTTC. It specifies CASSDPTRSYGYTF.

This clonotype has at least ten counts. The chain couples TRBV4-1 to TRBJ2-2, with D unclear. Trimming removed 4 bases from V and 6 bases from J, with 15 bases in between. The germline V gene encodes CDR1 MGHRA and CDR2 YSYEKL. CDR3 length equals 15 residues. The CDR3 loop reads CASSRPDRGPGELFF. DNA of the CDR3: TGCGCCAGCAGCCGACCTGATCGAGGACCCGGGGAGCTGTTTTTT.

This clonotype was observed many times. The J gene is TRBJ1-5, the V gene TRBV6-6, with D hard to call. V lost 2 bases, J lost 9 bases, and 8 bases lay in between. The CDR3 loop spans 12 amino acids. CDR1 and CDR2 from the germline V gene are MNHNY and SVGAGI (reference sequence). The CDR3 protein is CASSYGEGPQHF. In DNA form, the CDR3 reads TGTGCCAGCAGTTACGGGGAGGGGCCCCAGCATTTT.

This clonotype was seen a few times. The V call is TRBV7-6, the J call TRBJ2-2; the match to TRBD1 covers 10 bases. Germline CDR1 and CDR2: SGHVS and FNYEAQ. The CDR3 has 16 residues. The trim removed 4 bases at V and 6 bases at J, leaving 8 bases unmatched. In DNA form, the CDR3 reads TGTGCCAGCAGCTCCCCCGGGACAGGGGTGCCCGGGGAGCTGTTTTTT. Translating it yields CASSSPGTGVPGELFF.

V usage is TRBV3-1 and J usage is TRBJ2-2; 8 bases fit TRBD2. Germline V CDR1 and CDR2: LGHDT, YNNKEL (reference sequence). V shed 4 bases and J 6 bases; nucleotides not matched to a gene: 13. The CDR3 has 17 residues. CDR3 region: CASSLDFQRERPGELFF. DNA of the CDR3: TGTGCCAGCAGCCTAGATTTCCAGCGGGAGCGTCCCGGGGAGCTGTTTTTT.

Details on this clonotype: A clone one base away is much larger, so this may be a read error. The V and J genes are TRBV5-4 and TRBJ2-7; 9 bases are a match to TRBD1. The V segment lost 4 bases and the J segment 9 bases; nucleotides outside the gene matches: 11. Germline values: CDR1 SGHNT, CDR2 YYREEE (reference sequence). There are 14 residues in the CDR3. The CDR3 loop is CASSPGTGIDGQYF. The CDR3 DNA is TGTGCCAGCAGCCCCGGGACAGGGATCGACGGGCAGTACTTC. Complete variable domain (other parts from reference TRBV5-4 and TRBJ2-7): ETGVTQSPTHLIKTRGQQVTLRCSSQSGHNTVSWYQQALGQGPQFIFQYYREEENGRGNFPPRFSGLQFPNYSSELNVNALELDDSALYLCASSPGTGIDGQYFGPGTRLTVT.

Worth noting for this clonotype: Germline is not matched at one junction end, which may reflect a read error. The CDR3 reads CASSRGGSGNTIYF. In DNA form, the CDR3 reads TGTGCCAGCAGTAGAGGAGGCTCTGGAAACACCATATATTTC. This chain joins TRBV6-2 or TRBV6-3 and TRBJ1-3; D is unclear. CDR3 length equals 14 residues. The germline CDR1 and CDR2 sequences are MNHEY and SVGEGT.

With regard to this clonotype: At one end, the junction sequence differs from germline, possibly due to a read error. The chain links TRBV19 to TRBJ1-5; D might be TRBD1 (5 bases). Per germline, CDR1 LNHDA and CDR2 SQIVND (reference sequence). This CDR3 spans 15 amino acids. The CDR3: CASSIGTRSNRPQHF. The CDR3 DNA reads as TGTGCCAGTAGTATAGGGACACGTAGCAATCGGCCCCAGCATTTT.

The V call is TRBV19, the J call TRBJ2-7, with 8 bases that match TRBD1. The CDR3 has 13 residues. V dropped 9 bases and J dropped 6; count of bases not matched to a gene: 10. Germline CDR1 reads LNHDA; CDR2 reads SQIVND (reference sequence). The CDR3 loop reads CASFTGGIGEQYF. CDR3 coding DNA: TGTGCCAGCTTCACAGGGGGTATTGGCGAGCAGTACTTC.

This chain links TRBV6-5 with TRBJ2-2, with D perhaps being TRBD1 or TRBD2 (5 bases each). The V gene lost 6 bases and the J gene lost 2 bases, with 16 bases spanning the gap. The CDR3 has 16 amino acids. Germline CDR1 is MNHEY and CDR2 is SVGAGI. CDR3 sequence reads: CASSLGTDLNTGELFF. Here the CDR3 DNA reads TGTGCCAGCAGCCTCGGGACGGACTTAAACACCGGGGAGCTGTTTTTT.

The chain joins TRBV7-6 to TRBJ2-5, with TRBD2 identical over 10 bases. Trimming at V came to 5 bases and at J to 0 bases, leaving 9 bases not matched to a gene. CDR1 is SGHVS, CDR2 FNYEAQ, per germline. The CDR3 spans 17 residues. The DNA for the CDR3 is TGTGCCAGCAGCGGCCCCGGGACTAGCGTTAACCAAGAGACCCAGTACTTC. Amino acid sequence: CASSGPGTSVNQETQYF. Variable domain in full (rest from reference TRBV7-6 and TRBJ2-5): GAGVSQSPRYKVTKRGQDVALRCDPISGHVSLYWYRQALGQGPEFLTYFNYEAQQDKSGLPNDRFSAERPEGSISTLTIQRTEQRDSAMYRCASSGPGTSVNQETQYFGPGTRLLVL.

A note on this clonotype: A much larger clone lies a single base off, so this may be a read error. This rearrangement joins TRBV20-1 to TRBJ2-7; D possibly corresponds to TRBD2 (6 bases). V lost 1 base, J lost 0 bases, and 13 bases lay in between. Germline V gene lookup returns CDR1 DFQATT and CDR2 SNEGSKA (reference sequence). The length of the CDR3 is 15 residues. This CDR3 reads CSARVSGTGSYEQYF. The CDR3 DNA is TGCAGTGCTAGAGTTTCAGGGACTGGCTCCTACGAGCAGTACTTC.

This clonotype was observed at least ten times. CDR3 sequence reads: CASRINLAPEQYF. The CDR3 DNA reads TGTGCCAGCAGGATAAACCTAGCGCCCGAGCAGTACTTC. The rearrangement links TRBV28 to TRBJ2-7; tentatively, D is TRBD2 (6 bases). Germline-derived CDR1 and CDR2 are MDHEN and SYDVKM. The CDR3 has 13 amino acids. Trimming stripped 6 bases from V and 6 bases from J, with 15 bases between. Full variable domain (remainder filled in from reference TRBV28 and TRBJ2-7): DVKVTQSSRYLVKRTGEKVFLECVQDMDHENMFWYRQDPGLGLRLIYFSYDVKMKEKGDIPEGYSVSREKKERFSLILESASTNQTSMYLCASRINLAPEQYFGPGTRLTVT.

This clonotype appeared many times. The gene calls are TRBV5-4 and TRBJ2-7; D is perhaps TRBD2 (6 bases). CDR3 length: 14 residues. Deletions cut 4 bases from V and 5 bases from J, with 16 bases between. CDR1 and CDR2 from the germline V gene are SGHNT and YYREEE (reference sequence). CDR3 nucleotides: TGTGCCAGCAGCCCGGGGGACTCCAGGGACGAGCAGTACTTC. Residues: CASSPGDSRDEQYF. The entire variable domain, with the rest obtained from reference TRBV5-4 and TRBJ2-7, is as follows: ETGVTQSPTHLIKTRGQQVTLRCSSQSGHNTVSWYQQALGQGPQFIFQYYREEENGRGNFPPRFSGLQFPNYSSELNVNALELDDSALYLCASSPGDSRDEQYFGPGTRLTVT.

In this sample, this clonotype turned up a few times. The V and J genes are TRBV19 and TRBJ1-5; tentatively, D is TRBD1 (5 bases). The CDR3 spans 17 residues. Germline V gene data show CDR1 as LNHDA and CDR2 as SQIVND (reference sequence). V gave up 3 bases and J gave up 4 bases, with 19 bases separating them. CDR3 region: CASSIGGIIPSNQPQHF. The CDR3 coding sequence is TGTGCCAGTAGTATTGGGGGTATTATCCCCTCAAATCAGCCCCAGCATTTT.